Listed below are T cell receptor beta chains from one sample, sequenced in a study of blood T cell repertoires in COVID-19. Sequencing was performed with immunoSEQ multiplex PCR; in TCRdb, only in-frame clones are kept and a portion is missing. The sample includes fewer than 350,000 clones, approximately 86% seen only once; the top ten take roughly 2.1%. Sequenced material: peripheral blood. These TCRs come from a woman under 40 who had recovered from COVID-19. Each CDR3 is given with its conserved first and last residue. Each record gives: D gene, J gene, V gene, CDR3 protein. A D gene is named only where the DNA matches it firmly.

NA	TRBJ2-1	TRBV6-5	CASSYSRSVYNEQFF
TRBD1	TRBJ1-3	TRBV3-1/TRBV3-2	CASSLPTGTGGNTIYF
TRBD2	TRBJ2-3	TRBV5-8	CASSPRTSGFPTDTQYF
NA	TRBJ2-3	TRBV27	CASIPRGVGTDTQYF
NA	TRBJ1-2	TRBV10-3	CAISDSGDGYTF
TRBD2	TRBJ2-7	TRBV5-4	CASSWWAGGTYEQYF
NA	TRBJ2-3	TRBV6-5	CASSRGADTQYF
TRBD2	TRBJ2-2	TRBV9	CASSAGLAGGPLFF
TRBD1	TRBJ1-5	TRBV7-6	CASSSGQGAGQPQHF
NA	TRBJ2-6	TRBV29-1	CSVGRGSSGANVLTF
NA	TRBJ2-7	TRBV5-4	CASSYWTAPYEQYF
NA	TRBJ2-5	TRBV5-5	CASSRTPSGETQYF
NA	TRBJ2-7	TRBV6-6	CATKGSGIDEQYF
TRBD2	TRBJ2-7	TRBV7-8	CASSPLLDHLGGEQYF
TRBD1	TRBJ1-4	TRBV15	CATSSPGQANEKLFF
NA	TRBJ1-1	TRBV3-1/TRBV3-2	CASSLPQTASNTEAFF
TRBD1	TRBJ2-5	TRBV10-3	CAISESGQGGQETQYF
NA	TRBJ1-6	TRBV27	CASSLQGEFSPLHF
NA	TRBJ1-2	TRBV19	CASSIPGNYGYTF
TRBD1	TRBJ1-5	TRBV5-6	CASSAGQGLEPQHF
NA	TRBJ2-5	TRBV7-2	CASSPYQETQYF
NA	TRBJ1-6	TRBV5-6	CASSPWQYNSPLHF
NA	TRBJ1-2	TRBV5-1	CASSLAQEGGYTF
TRBD2	TRBJ2-1	TRBV4-2	CASSQGGTAGGIDNEQFF
TRBD2	TRBJ2-7	TRBV4-1	CASSHLYSGTNAEQYF
NA	TRBJ2-7	TRBV28	CASSLRASSYEQYF
NA	TRBJ2-2	TRBV7-2	CASSLGRVLNTGELFF
NA	TRBJ2-7	TRBV10-3	CAISLSSYEQYF
NA	TRBJ2-1	TRBV7-8	CASSMDRYNEQFF
TRBD1	TRBJ2-1	TRBV29-1	CSVNRGPVAYNEQFF
NA	TRBJ2-3	TRBV13	CASSLNRVTDTQYF
NA	TRBJ1-1	TRBV18	CASSPPLGPTEAFF
TRBD2	TRBJ2-3	TRBV7-2	CASSFRLAGSTDTQYF